This passage covers 2 T cell receptor beta chains from one sample sequenced in a study of blood T cell repertoires in COVID-19. Generated by immunoSEQ multiplex PCR, the TCRdb table keeps only in-frame clones and is missing some. The table lists under 200,000 clones, 65% to 90% of them singletons. Sequencing used peripheral blood. The receptors were sampled from a human donor in a cohort sampled during active COVID-19.

The CDR3 is CATSAPKGSSGELFF. The CDR3 nucleotides are TGTGCCACCAGTGCCCCAAAGGGGTCGTCCGGGGAGCTGTTTTTT. The chain joins TRBV24-1 to TRBJ2-2; TRBD1 is a possible D gene (5 bases). CDR1 KGHDR and CDR2 SFDVKD come from the germline V gene. V lost 5 bases and J lost 6, with 15 bases in between. The length of the CDR3 is 15 residues.

This clone was recorded a few times. The chain uses TRBV7-9 and TRBJ1-1; D possibly corresponds to TRBD1 (6 bases). The CDR3 extends over 14 amino acids. Germline values: CDR1 SEHNR, CDR2 FQNEAQ (reference sequence). The V and J ends lost 0 bases and 1 base respectively, with 6 bases between them. In DNA, the CDR3 is TGTGCCAGCAGCTTAGCGGGGGCGAACACTGAAGCTTTCTTT. Amino acid sequence: CASSLAGANTEAFF.